Shown below are 27 T cell receptor beta chains from a single sample sequenced in a study of T cells in Graves' hyperthyroidism and ophthalmopathy. Researchers took RNA transcripts and amplified the TCR beta CDR3 regions from them. Researchers ran a first-round RT-PCR on the TCR CDR3 using the HTBI primer set. TCRdb independently ran MiXCR on the multiplex PCR reads; one entry per CDR3 protein. In the table there are 370,000 or so distinct CDR3 sequences, 15% to 19% of which are singletons. Sample: blood. The receptors shown here come from a woman aged 18 to 35 with Graves' hyperthyroidism that later progressed to Graves' ophthalmopathy.

This clonotype was seen ten or more times. V is TRBV29-1 and J is TRBJ1-1, with 8 bases identical to TRBD1. With V trimmed by 2 bases and J by 4 bases, 3 bases remained unmatched. The CDR3 is made up of 13 amino acids. Per the germline V gene, CDR1 is SQVTM and CDR2 is ANQGSEA. CDR3 protein: CSVERTGTTEAFF. CDR3 coding DNA: TGCAGCGTTGAACGGACAGGGACCACTGAAGCTTTCTTT.

This clonotype was seen at least ten times. The chain uses TRBV11-2 and TRBJ2-7, with 8 bases identical to TRBD1. V trimming: 1 base; J trimming: 4 bases; junction bases outside the gene matches: 6. The CDR3 has 15 amino acids. The germline gives CDR1 SGHAT, CDR2 FQNNGV. The CDR3 is CASSLAGQGQYEQYF. DNA for the CDR3: TGTGCCAGCAGCTTAGCCGGACAGGGACAGTACGAGCAGTACTTC.

This clonotype was observed many times. The chain employs TRBV20-1 and TRBJ1-5, with D perhaps matching TRBD1 (6 bases). V was trimmed by 0 bases and J by 5 bases, leaving 14 bases between them. Looked up from germline, CDR1 is DFQATT and CDR2 is SNEGSKA (reference sequence). The CDR3 totals 15 residues. The CDR3 DNA reads TGCAGTGCTAGAGATGGTGCGACAGGATATCAGCCCCAGCATTTT. It translates to CSARDGATGYQPQHF.

This clonotype appeared many times. The rearrangement joins TRBV18 to TRBJ1-2, with TRBD1 matching over 9 bases. V lost 0 bases to trimming and J lost 4 bases; unmatched junction nucleotides: 3. Per the germline V gene, CDR1 is KGHSH and CDR2 is LQKENI. This CDR3 region has 15 residues. CDR3 DNA sequence: TGTGCCAGCTCACCACCAACAGGGGGCATCTATGGCTACACCTTC. Its protein product is CASSPPTGGIYGYTF.

This clonotype was seen ten or more times. This rearrangement joins TRBV15 to TRBJ2-3, with TRBD2 as a possible D gene (6 bases). Trimming stripped 1 base from V and 4 bases from J, with 18 bases between. The length of the CDR3 is 17 residues. Germline V gene data show CDR1 as LNHNV and CDR2 as YYDKDF (reference sequence). The CDR3 is CATSRGRLVPPADTQYF. The CDR3 region has the DNA TGTGCCACCAGCAGAGGTCGACTAGTTCCCCCGGCAGATACGCAGTATTTT.

The V and J genes are TRBV12-3 or TRBV12-4 and TRBJ2-3; D gene ambiguous. The V end lost 7 bases, the J end lost 6 bases, and 11 bases lay between the germline ends. CDR3 size: 12 residues. This chain's CDR3 is CASTPILDTQYF. CDR3 DNA sequence: TGTGCCAGCACCCCTATCTTGGATACGCAGTATTTT.

The chain couples TRBV28 to TRBJ1-3; a weak D match, TRBD1 (6 bases). Trimming removed 5 bases from V and 2 bases from J, with 22 bases in between. The CDR3 is 18 amino acids. Germline V gene sequence: CDR1 MDHEN, CDR2 SYDVKM. CDR3 nucleotide sequence: TGTGCCAGCAGTATTTGGCAAGACAGGAGTGTTCCTGGAAACACCATATATTTT. It encodes CASSIWQDRSVPGNTIYF.

The genes are TRBV20-1 and TRBJ1-2; TRBD1 is a possible D gene (6 bases). There are 15 residues in the CDR3. Trimming stripped 3 bases from V and 3 bases from J, with 17 bases between. The V gene's germline CDR1 is DFQATT and CDR2 SNEGSKA (reference sequence). Here the CDR3 DNA reads TGCAGTGCTAGCTCTCGGGGGGCAGGGGACTATGGCTACACCTTC. This codes for CSASSRGAGDYGYTF.

This clonotype was recorded a few times. The V call is TRBV30, the J call TRBJ2-2; D gene uncertain. Between the trimmed V and J ends, which lost 5 bases and 0 bases, there was a span of 10 bases. CDR1 GTSNPN and CDR2 SVGIG come from the germline V gene (reference sequence). This CDR3 region has 14 residues. The DNA for the CDR3 is TGTGCCTGGGACCTCGGCCCGAACACCGGGGAGCTGTTTTTT. Translating gives CAWDLGPNTGELFF.

V gene TRBV24-1 combines with J gene TRBJ2-4, with TRBD2 matching 7 bases. Per the germline V gene, CDR1 is KGHDR and CDR2 is SFDVKD. CDR3 length: 13 residues. The V gene end was trimmed by 3 bases and the J gene end by 8 bases; junction bases not matched to a gene: 3. CDR3 DNA sequence: TGTGCCACCAGTGATGGGGGGGGATACATTCAGTACTTC. Its protein is CATSDGGGYIQYF.

This sequence joins TRBV30 and TRBJ2-5, with 12 bases aligning to TRBD2. Germline V lookup: CDR1 GTSNPN, CDR2 SVGIG (reference sequence). With 4 bases clipped from V and 3 bases from J, the junction kept 6 bases outside the gene matches. The CDR3 totals 15 residues. CDR3 DNA: TGTGCCTGGAAGCTAGCGGGAGGGCTGAAAGAGACCCAGTACTTC. It is translated as CAWKLAGGLKETQYF. The variable domain in full, with the rest retrieved from reference TRBV30 and TRBJ2-5, is SQTIHQWPATLVQPVGSPLSLECTVEGTSNPNLYWYRQAAGRGLQLLFYSVGIGQISSEVPQNLSASRPQDRQFILSSKKLLLSDSGFYLCAWKLAGGLKETQYFGPGTRLLVL.

The chain uses TRBV28 and TRBJ2-7, with 8 positions matching TRBD2. The germline V gene encodes CDR1 MDHEN and CDR2 SYDVKM. V was clipped by 5 bases and J by 5 bases; unmatched bases: 14. This CDR3 comprises 16 residues. The CDR3 sequence is CASSLKSSPGGDEQYF. The CDR3 DNA reads TGTGCCAGCAGTCTAAAGTCTTCACCGGGAGGGGACGAGCAGTACTTC.

This clonotype was seen at least ten times. The rearrangement uses TRBV28 and TRBJ2-2; D is possibly TRBD1 (6 bases). Germline values: CDR1 MDHEN, CDR2 SYDVKM. The CDR3 is 16 residues long. V was cut by 8 bases and J by 5 bases, with 21 bases left in between. The CDR3 loop is CASVRGGPVGTGELFF. The CDR3 coding sequence is TGTGCCAGCGTTCGAGGGGGTCCAGTGGGAACCGGGGAGCTGTTTTTT.

The V call is TRBV20-1, the J call TRBJ2-5, with D perhaps TRBD1 (6 bases). Looked up from germline, CDR1 is DFQATT and CDR2 is SNEGSKA (reference sequence). CDR3 length equals 12 residues. CDR3 bases: TGCAATGCGACGACAGGTGGAGAGACCCAGTACTTC. This codes for CNATTGGETQYF.

As concerns this clonotype: Possible read error: a much larger clone is one base away. V gene TRBV28 combines with J gene TRBJ2-1; no firm D call. This CDR3 has 12 residues. CDR1 MDHEN and CDR2 SYDVKM come from the germline V gene. The V and J ends lost 1 base and 10 bases respectively, with 8 bases between them. CDR3 nucleotides: TGTGCCAGCAGTTTATTCGCTCGGGAGCAGTTCTTC. This encodes CASSLFAREQFF.

The chain uses TRBV5-6 and TRBJ2-2; TRBD1 matches at 11 bases. CDR3 length: 17 residues. V lost 6 bases, J lost 3 bases, and 10 bases stayed unmatched. Per germline, CDR1 SGHDT and CDR2 YYEEEE. The CDR3 spells CASTLDRGLRDTGELFF. The CDR3, as DNA: TGTGCCAGCACCCTGGACAGGGGGCTTCGGGACACCGGGGAGCTGTTTTTT. Using reference TRBV5-6 and TRBJ2-2 for the parts outside the CDR3, the full variable domain is DAGVTQSPTHLIKTRGQQVTLRCSPKSGHDTVSWYQQALGQGPQFIFQYYEEEERQRGNFPDRFSGHQFPNYSSELNVNALLLGDSALYLCASTLDRGLRDTGELFFGEGSRLTVL.

This clonotype was detected a few times. This chain joins TRBV7-2 and TRBJ2-7; D may match TRBD1 or TRBD2 (5 bases each). Germline values: CDR1 SGHTA, CDR2 FQGNSA. The CDR3 covers 13 residues. Trimming left V 6 bases short and J 2 bases short, with 11 bases between. In DNA, the CDR3 is TGTGCCAGCAGTGAACAGGAGGCCTACGAGCAGTACTTC. It specifies CASSEQEAYEQYF.

The chain couples TRBV6-1 to TRBJ1-5; a weak D match, TRBD1 (5 bases). The CDR3 spans 14 residues. Trimming cost V 7 bases and J 4 bases, with 14 bases left between them. Germline-derived CDR1 and CDR2 are MNHNS and SASEGT. CDR3 sequence: CASIPRQPNQPQHF. As DNA, the CDR3 is TGTGCCAGCATCCCTCGACAGCCTAATCAGCCCCAGCATTTT.

This clonotype was counted at least ten times. The rearrangement links TRBV27 to TRBJ2-7; tentatively, D is TRBD1 (6 bases). The V end lost 9 bases, the J end lost 1 base, and 16 bases lay between the germline ends. The CDR3 contains 14 residues. Germline lookup yields CDR1 MNHEY and CDR2 SMNVEV (reference sequence). Written as DNA, the CDR3 is TGTGCCAGTGCTCGGGACATGCCTTCCTACGAGCAGTACTTC. Translation: CASARDMPSYEQYF.

This clonotype was seen a handful of times. This rearrangement joins TRBV4-2 to TRBJ2-7; 11 bases are shared with TRBD2. V gave up 4 bases and J gave up 2 bases; unmatched junction bases: 7. Germline assignment: CDR1 LGHNA and CDR2 YNFKEQ. The CDR3 runs to 16 residues. Here the CDR3 reads CASSPAGTSGTYEQYF. CDR3 in DNA: TGTGCCAGCAGCCCGGCTGGGACTAGCGGTACCTACGAGCAGTACTTC.

This clonotype was counted many times. This chain connects TRBV7-9 to TRBJ2-5; tentative D call: TRBD2 (6 bases). The germline gives CDR1 SEHNR, CDR2 FQNEAQ (reference sequence). The V end was cut by 1 base, the J end by 5 bases, with 11 bases between. The CDR3 runs to 14 residues. Here the CDR3 DNA reads TGTGCCAGCAGCTTAGTCTCGGGGGAGGAGACCCAGTACTTC. This codes for CASSLVSGEETQYF. The full variable domain, with the rest looked up from reference TRBV7-9 and TRBJ2-5, is DTGVSQNPRHKITKRGQNVTFRCDPISEHNRLYWYRQTLGQGPEFLTYFQNEAQLEKSRLLSDRFSAERPKGSFSTLEIQRTEQGDSAMYLCASSLVSGEETQYFGPGTRLLVL.

This clonotype was found a few times. The CDR3 sequence: CSPIRGGEQFF. The CDR3 DNA sequence: TGCAGCCCAATTAGGGGCGGTGAGCAGTTCTTC. V and J are TRBV20-1 and TRBJ2-1; D possibly corresponds to TRBD1 (5 bases). This CDR3 has 11 residues. Germline V gene lookup returns CDR1 DFQATT and CDR2 SNEGSKA (reference sequence).

This chain connects TRBV30 to TRBJ2-3; D unresolved. With 0 bases removed from V and 2 bases from J, the gap between germline ends came to 9 bases. Germline V lookup: CDR1 GTSNPN, CDR2 SVGIG (reference sequence). This CDR3 is 14 amino acids long. The CDR3 bases are TGTGCCTGGAGTGTTATAGCTTCCACAGATACGCAGTATTTT. It is translated as CAWSVIASTDTQYF.

The genes are TRBV14 and TRBJ1-1; no clear D gene. Trimming left V 0 bases short and J 3 bases short, with 20 bases between. There are 18 residues in the CDR3. Germline values: CDR1 SGHDN, CDR2 FVKESK. The CDR3 region has the DNA TGTGCCAGCAGCCAAGACGGCGAAAATAGCTGGGCGTACACTGAAGCTTTCTTT. Protein product: CASSQDGENSWAYTEAFF.

For this clonotype: This may come from a read error, since a much larger clone is one base off. The chain has TRBV3-1 and TRBJ1-6; tentatively, D is TRBD1 (5 bases). Germline values: CDR1 LGHDT, CDR2 YNNKEL (reference sequence). The CDR3 length is 13 residues. The CDR3 region has the DNA TGTGCCAGCGGCCAAGAAACAGGCTCACCCCTCCACTTT. Protein: CASGQETGSPLHF.

This clonotype was seen a handful of times. The chain has TRBV6-2 or TRBV6-3 and TRBJ2-7, with no clear D. The CDR3 loop spans 13 amino acids. Trimming left V 8 bases short and J 4 bases short, with 15 bases between. CDR1 is MNHEY, CDR2 SVGEGT, per germline. The CDR3 spells CASRAPDKYEQYF. The CDR3 DNA reads TGTGCCAGCCGCGCCCCCGACAAATACGAGCAGTACTTC.

This clonotype was picked up a small number of times. The chain combines TRBV30 with TRBJ2-3; D assignment may be TRBD1 or TRBD2 (5 bases each). V was clipped by 0 bases and J by 0 bases, with 10 bases between them. The CDR3 is 15 residues long. Germline V gene data show CDR1 as GTSNPN and CDR2 as SVGIG (reference sequence). The CDR3 reads CAWSVGTSSTDTQYF. CDR3 in DNA: TGTGCCTGGAGTGTGGGGACCTCTAGCACAGATACGCAGTATTTT.